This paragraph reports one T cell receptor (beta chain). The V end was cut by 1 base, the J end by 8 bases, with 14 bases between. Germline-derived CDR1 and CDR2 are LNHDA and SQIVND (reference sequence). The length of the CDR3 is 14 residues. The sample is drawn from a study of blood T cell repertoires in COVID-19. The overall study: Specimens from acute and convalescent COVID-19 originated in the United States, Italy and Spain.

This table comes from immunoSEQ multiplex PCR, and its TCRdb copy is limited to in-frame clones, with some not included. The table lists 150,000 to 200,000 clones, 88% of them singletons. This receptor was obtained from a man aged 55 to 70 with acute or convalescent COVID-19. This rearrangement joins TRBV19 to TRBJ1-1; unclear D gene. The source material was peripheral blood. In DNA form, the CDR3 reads TGTGCCAGTAGTATAGGTGGTTCGCAGATGGAAGCTTTCTTT. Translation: CASSIGGSQMEAFF.